This entry lists 21 T cell receptor beta chains sequenced from one sample in a study of CD8+ T cells in alopecia areata (dated by TCRdb to about 2018). Taken with the paper, the label for time point translates to: baseline before oral tofacitinib. The library relied on the immunoSEQ multiplex PCR assay. To provide template for TCR sequencing, every sample had RNA extracted and reverse transcribed into cDNA. TCRdb took over this immuneACCESS table, retaining in-frame rearrangements with V and J assigned. Such tables are incomplete; in checked studies, under half of the missing clones stem from an unresolved V gene, and the remainder is unexplained. This sample has about 150,000 clones in its table, and around 87% of those were observed once. Roughly 16% of the sample is held by the ten biggest clonotypes. The sequencing here drew on CD8+ T cells sorted from blood, taken at week 0. The receptors were sampled from a human donor with alopecia areata.

The V call is TRBV4-1, the J call TRBJ1-5, with 8 positions matching TRBD1. Germline CDR1 and CDR2: MGHRA and YSYEKL. The trim removed 0 bases at V and 6 bases at J, leaving 4 bases unmatched. The CDR3 contains 15 residues. The CDR3 reads CASSQDSTGGQPQHF. The CDR3 bases are TGCGCCAGCAGCCAAGATTCCACAGGGGGTCAGCCCCAGCATTTT.

V usage is TRBV27 and J usage is TRBJ2-5, with a tentative D call TRBD1 (5 bases). The J call may be mistaken, given a closer DNA end match to TRBJ2-7. The CDR3 totals 12 residues. CDR1 and CDR2 (germline): MNHEY, SMNVEV (reference sequence). CDR3 region: CASSLAQDEQYF. The CDR3 coding sequence is TGTGCCAGCAGTTTAGCACAGGACGAGCAGTACTTC.

The chain has TRBV5-4 and TRBJ2-3; TRBD2 matches at 11 bases. Per the germline V gene, CDR1 is SGHNT and CDR2 is YYREEE (reference sequence). The trim removed 3 bases at V and 3 bases at J, leaving 6 bases unmatched. This CDR3 region has 16 residues. This chain's CDR3 is CASSSPLAGGTDTQYF. CDR3 nucleotides: TGTGCCAGCAGCTCCCCTTTAGCGGGGGGGACAGATACGCAGTATTTT. Looking up the rest from reference TRBV5-4 and TRBJ2-3 gives the full variable domain: ETGVTQSPTHLIKTRGQQVTLRCSSQSGHNTVSWYQQALGQGPQFIFQYYREEENGRGNFPPRFSGLQFPNYSSELNVNALELDDSALYLCASSSPLAGGTDTQYFGPGTRLTVL.

This rearrangement joins TRBV27 to TRBJ2-2; 16 bases map to TRBD2. J was trimmed by 3 bases and V by 10 bases; bases with no gene match: 11. The CDR3 is made up of 18 amino acids. CDR1 and CDR2 (germline): MNHEY, SMNVEV (reference sequence). The CDR3 DNA follows: TGTGCCACCCCCCCGGGACTAGCGGGAGGGCCGGACACCGGGGAGCTGTTTTTT. Translation: CATPPGLAGGPDTGELFF.

DNA for the CDR3: TGTGCCATCGACAGGGGCGCCTCCTACGAGCAGTACTTC. The encoded protein is CAIDRGASYEQYF. The J gene is TRBJ2-7, the V gene TRBV6-1; 8 bases line up with TRBD1. The CDR3 consists of 13 residues. The ends lost 10 bases at V and 0 bases at J; junction bases unmatched: 5. Looked up from germline, CDR1 is MNHNS and CDR2 is SASEGT.

The chain couples TRBV13 to TRBJ2-1; 7 bases agree with TRBD1. V was pared by 5 bases and J by 4 bases, with 8 bases of the junction left unmatched. The germline V gene encodes CDR1 PRHDT and CDR2 FYEKMQ (reference sequence). The CDR3 extends over 15 amino acids. CDR3 bases: TGTGCCAGCAGCGCCCGGGACAGAGCGTACAATGAGCAGTTCTTC. It codes for CASSARDRAYNEQFF.

This clone came up once. The rearrangement links TRBV11-2 to TRBJ2-1; 8 bases align to TRBD2. Germline CDR1 and CDR2: SGHAT and FQNNGV. This CDR3 has 19 residues. Trimming removed 7 bases from V and 5 bases from J; junction bases left unmatched: 22. The CDR3 nucleotides read TGTGCCAGCAACTCCCCCGGGGGGGTCCCGACCCCCCTACACAATGAGCAGTTCTTC. This codes for CASNSPGGVPTPLHNEQFF.

CDR3 protein: CASSLSGVGDTEAFF. CDR3 nucleotide sequence: TGCGCCAGCAGCTTGTCGGGCGTGGGGGACACTGAAGCTTTCTTT. The chain is built from TRBV5-1 and TRBJ1-1; TRBD1 might be the D (5 bases). V was cut by 1 base and J by 3 bases, with 13 bases left in between. The CDR3 loop spans 15 amino acids. Germline CDR1 and CDR2: SGHRS and YFSETQ.

The chain joins TRBV7-8 to TRBJ2-1; D remains unclear. Germline V gene data show CDR1 as SGHVS and CDR2 as FQNEAQ. CDR3 length: 10 residues. Between the trimmed V and J ends, which lost 3 bases and 9 bases, there was a span of 3 bases. The CDR3 protein is CASSLGEQFF. DNA of the CDR3: TGTGCCAGCAGCTTGGGTGAGCAGTTCTTC.

The genes are TRBV6-5 and TRBJ2-1, with TRBD2 matching 9 bases. The germline V gene has CDR1 MNHEY and CDR2 SVGAGI. The V gene end was trimmed by 5 bases and the J gene end by 3 bases; junction bases not matched to a gene: 5. This CDR3 is built from 15 residues. CDR3 sequence reads: CASSPLAGHYNEQFF. CDR3 in DNA: TGTGCCAGCAGTCCCCTAGCGGGGCACTACAATGAGCAGTTCTTC.

This clone was observed once. The V call is TRBV5-1, the J call TRBJ2-7, with D perhaps TRBD1 or TRBD2 (6 bases each). Trimming left V 0 bases short and J 2 bases short, with 12 bases between. Germline V gives CDR1 SGHRS, CDR2 YFSETQ. The CDR3 is 15 amino acids. The DNA for the CDR3 is TGCGCCAGCAGCTTGGAGGGGGGATCCACCTACGAGCAGTACTTC. Translated: CASSLEGGSTYEQYF. Drawing the rest from reference TRBV5-1 and TRBJ2-7, the complete variable domain is KAGVTQTPRYLIKTRGQQVTLSCSPISGHRSVSWYQQTPGQGLQFLFEYFSETQRNKGNFPGRFSGRQFSNSRSEMNVSTLELGDSALYLCASSLEGGSTYEQYFGPGTRLTVT.

V gene TRBV29-1 combines with J gene TRBJ2-1; D is possibly TRBD1 (6 bases). Germline lookup yields CDR1 SQVTM and CDR2 ANQGSEA. This CDR3 has 16 amino acids. Trimming pared 0 bases from V and 4 bases from J, leaving 16 bases between. This CDR3 reads CSVEDLPTGRYNEQFF. The CDR3 nucleotides are TGCAGCGTTGAAGATCTACCTACAGGGAGATACAATGAGCAGTTCTTC.

This clone was seen just once. The chain is built from TRBV4-1 and TRBJ1-2, with 8 bases aligning to TRBD1. The CDR3 is made up of 15 amino acids. V lost 0 bases to trimming and J lost 5 bases; unmatched junction nucleotides: 5. The V gene's germline CDR1 is MGHRA and CDR2 YSYEKL. This CDR3 is CASSQEGRGRYGYTF. In DNA form, the CDR3 reads TGCGCCAGCAGCCAAGAGGGCAGGGGGCGTTATGGCTACACCTTC.

J is TRBJ2-7 and V is TRBV5-4, with D uncertain. CDR3 size: 13 residues. The ends were cut back, 4 bases at V and 5 bases at J, with 13 bases in the middle. Germline CDR1 and CDR2: SGHNT and YYREEE (reference sequence). CDR3 region: CASSKDHFNEQYF. In DNA form, the CDR3 reads TGTGCCAGCAGCAAGGACCACTTCAACGAGCAGTACTTC. Together with reference TRBV5-4 and TRBJ2-7, the CDR3 gives the full variable domain: ETGVTQSPTHLIKTRGQQVTLRCSSQSGHNTVSWYQQALGQGPQFIFQYYREEENGRGNFPPRFSGLQFPNYSSELNVNALELDDSALYLCASSKDHFNEQYFGPGTRLTVT.

J is TRBJ2-1 and V is TRBV15; 13 bases are shared with TRBD2. CDR1 LNHNV and CDR2 YYDKDF come from the germline V gene (reference sequence). This CDR3 is 20 amino acids long. V lost 5 bases to trimming and J lost 0 bases; unmatched junction nucleotides: 13. The CDR3 bases are TGTGCCACCAGCTCAAGACTAGCGGGAGGCGCTTATTACTCCTACAATGAGCAGTTCTTC. Protein: CATSSRLAGGAYYSYNEQFF.

V usage is TRBV9 and J usage is TRBJ2-3; 8 nucleotides align to TRBD2. The V gene's germline CDR1 is SGDLS and CDR2 YYNGEE. The CDR3 consists of 16 residues. J lost 2 bases, V lost 0 bases, and 5 bases had no gene match. The DNA of the CDR3 is TGTGCCAGCAGCGTAGCGGGGGGGCCCCACACAGATACGCAGTATTTT. Translating it yields CASSVAGGPHTDTQYF.

Of note for this clone: The junction and the germline gene differ at one end; a read error may be behind it. The chain has TRBV2 and TRBJ1-5, with D perhaps matching TRBD1 (5 bases). This CDR3 contains 15 residues. Germline V gene sequence: CDR1 SNHLY, CDR2 FYNNEI. CDR3 protein: CASSSPGPGNRPQHF. CDR3 sequence (DNA): TGTGCCAGCAGTTCTCCGGGACCCGGGAATCGGCCCCAGCATTTT.

The chain uses TRBV7-8 and TRBJ2-2; no clear D. The CDR3 is 14 residues long. Germline loops: CDR1 SGHVS, CDR2 FQNEAQ. V dropped 5 bases and J dropped 7 bases, with 14 bases sitting between them. CDR3 protein: CASSAETSIGELFF. The DNA for the CDR3 is TGTGCCAGCAGCGCAGAGACAAGCATCGGGGAGCTGTTTTTT.

The V and J genes are TRBV11-2 and TRBJ2-7; possibly TRBD1 for D (5 bases). Trimming removed 8 bases from V and 0 bases from J, with 11 bases in between. CDR1 is SGHAT, CDR2 FQNNGV, per germline. This CDR3 is built from 13 residues. The CDR3 protein is CASLGQSSYEQYF. Written as DNA, the CDR3 is TGTGCCAGCTTGGGGCAGAGCTCCTACGAGCAGTACTTC.

V is TRBV29-1 and J is TRBJ2-5, with TRBD2 matching 11 bases. The V gene end was trimmed by 4 bases and the J gene end by 4 bases; junction bases not matched to a gene: 14. Germline V gene sequence: CDR1 SQVTM, CDR2 ANQGSEA. The CDR3 extends over 17 amino acids. The CDR3 DNA is TGCAGCGTTGGGCAACTAGCGGGAGAATGGGGCGGAGAGACCCAGTACTTC. This sequence encodes CSVGQLAGEWGGETQYF. The variable domain in full, with the rest retrieved from reference TRBV29-1 and TRBJ2-5, is SAVISQKPSRDICQRGTSLTIQCQVDSQVTMMFWYRQQPGQSLTLIATANQGSEATYESGFVIDKFPISRPNLTFSTLTVSNMSPEDSSIYLCSVGQLAGEWGGETQYFGPGTRLLVL.

The gene calls are TRBV7-8 and TRBJ2-7, with TRBD2 identical over 10 bases. The germline V gene encodes CDR1 SGHVS and CDR2 FQNEAQ. This CDR3 has 16 amino acids. J was trimmed by 7 bases and V by 3 bases; bases with no gene match: 12. In DNA, the CDR3 is TGTGCCAGCAGCTTGGGGGTAGCGGGAGGACTGTGGGAGCAGTACTTC. This encodes CASSLGVAGGLWEQYF.